What follows describes a single T cell receptor (beta chain). Its cognate antigen is unknown. This record comes from a study of T cells after posttransplantation cyclophosphamide. Overall study findings and caveats: Tissue-infiltrating T cells from skin or gut overlapped little with blood T cells. Recipient CMV seropositivity and CMV reactivation strongly tracked TRB clonality. Later blood repertoires were often dominated by clones from the donor CD8+ memory compartment.

The germline V gene encodes CDR1 ENHRY and CDR2 SYGVKD. The CDR3 loop spans 17 amino acids. V dropped 0 bases and J dropped 10; count of bases not matched to a gene: 13. Method: immunoSEQ multiplex PCR; TCRdb's copy keeps in-frame clones and lacks some. Of around 20,000 clones listed, approximately 82% are singletons. V is TRBV10-3 and J is TRBJ1-4; the match to TRBD1 covers 8 bases. The sequenced sample consisted of memory CD4+ T cells sorted from blood. The clonotype was recovered from a man aged 30-40 years in good health and a related stem cell transplant donor. The CDR3 protein is CAISESGQGALPGKLFF. The CDR3 DNA reads TGTGCCATCAGTGAGTCTGGGCAGGGGGCCCTACCGGGAAAACTGTTTTTT.